This T cell receptor (beta chain) was observed in a study of cytomegalovirus exposure and HLA in healthy donors. General study findings and limits: Analyzed later, association rates of TCRs varied across HLA loci, with DRB1 most and HLA-C fewest. Previously analyzed data showed that most TCR beta V segments were productive at a frequency of about 90% or about 30%.

PCR employed 60 Vbeta and 13 Jbeta primers. Only in-frame clones appear in the TCRdb table, and some are missing; sequencing was by immunoSEQ multiplex PCR. Recorded for this sample: just over 200,000 clones. Germline CDR1 is SGHRS and CDR2 is YFSETQ. V gave up 3 bases and J gave up 1 base; unmatched junction bases: 1. The CDR3 is made up of 14 amino acids. Regarding this clone: Its antigen is unidentified.

The chain combines TRBV5-1 with TRBJ2-3; 8 bases are a match to TRBD1. The clonotype was recovered from a girl aged 2-9 years in good health and CMV-seropositive. The sample taken for sequencing was PBMCs. CDR3 sequence reads: CASSSDRGTDTQYF. The CDR3, as DNA: TGCGCCAGCAGCTCGGACAGGGGCACAGATACGCAGTATTTT. Combining the CDR3 with reference TRBV5-1 and TRBJ2-3 gives the whole variable domain KAGVTQTPRYLIKTRGQQVTLSCSPISGHRSVSWYQQTPGQGLQFLFEYFSETQRNKGNFPGRFSGRQFSNSRSEMNVSTLELGDSALYLCASSSDRGTDTQYFGPGTRLTVL.